One T cell receptor beta chain is described in this entry. Its target antigen remains unknown. Base-call qualities are not available, and no considerably larger clone is one nucleotide away. The library was obtained by PCR. DNA from cultured CD4+ T cells underwent TCR sequencing with the Oncomine TCR Beta short-read assay at the Johns Hopkins FTIC core. Genomic DNA was extracted from the cultured CD4+ T cells with the QIAamp micro DNA kit. Oncomine TCR Beta libraries made from cultured CD4+ T cells were pooled using unique dual indexes and sequenced on an Illumina iSeq 100. The paper's data handling went like this. Non-productive sequences were filtered out, and CDR3s that did not start with C, did not end with F or W, or were shorter than 7 amino acids were discarded. Antigen-specific clonotypes were identified using the MANAFEST web application through comparison of peptide-stimulated wells with reference and other culture wells. To be called positive, a clone needed an FDR below 0.05, an odds ratio above 5, and a productive frequency above 0.1% in at least two of three replicate wells. Clonotypes that were significantly expanded in both SARS-CoV-2 spike wells and at least one common cold coronavirus spike condition were defined as cross-reactive. Levenshtein distances (stringdist) and unrooted phylogenetic trees (ape) in R version 3.6.1 were used to assess CDR3 homology. TCRdb cleaned the public reads at Q25 with fastp, built clones with MiXCR and kept in-frame beta chains. Rows are unified per CDR3 protein, each entry keeping the most common DNA and genes. These V and J calls are TCRdb output, not the study's own analysis. In this sample the table shows around 5,200 distinct CDR3 sequences, 40% of which occur a single time. Of the sample, roughly 35% falls within the top ten clones.

This sample stems from a study of vaccination and CD4 T cells after COVID-19 (dated by TCRdb to 2022 to 2024). About the full investigation: Every convalescent patient had a positive nasal swab PCR test for SARS-CoV-2, with mild disease in nine patients and severe disease in one. The spike-specific CD4+ TCR repertoire was compared before and after mRNA vaccination in around ten COVID-19 convalescent patients and a handful of infection-naive healthy vaccine recipients. Participants received two doses of either the Pfizer-BioNTech BNT162b2 vaccine (n=8) or the Moderna mRNA-1273 vaccine (n=2). For stimulating the cultures, overlapping spike peptide pools were used, derived from SARS-CoV-2 as well as from the common cold coronaviruses HCoV-NL63, HCoV-OC43 and HCoV-229E. The convalescent cohort included six males and four females, with two Hispanic individuals, seven Caucasians, two Asians and one multiracial person. Post-vaccine blood samples were obtained a median of around 74 days after the second vaccine dose, with a range of about 12 to 241 days. Post-COVID blood samples were collected from convalescent patients a median of roughly 100 days after diagnosis, with a range of roughly 30 to 161 days. In control cultures, a CEFX viral epitope pool was used as positive control, an HIV-1 Nef peptide pool was used as negative control, or no peptide was added. Beyond this particular receptor, the publication reports: The study included relatively few convalescent patients and did not analyze early timepoints after natural infection. The median number of SARS-CoV-2-reactive clonotypes rose from 20 to 25 after infection to approximately 41 after vaccination, but the change was not significant. In convalescent patients, a median around 86% of post-vaccine SARS-CoV-2-reactive clones were detected only after vaccination, and vaccine-specific priming was suggested by this finding. Nearly all vaccine-specific clones in convalescent patients (304 of 307) were mono-reactive for SARS-CoV-2 spike rather than cross-reactive with common cold coronaviruses.

The treatment or condition label corresponds to: approximately nine-day PBMC culture with coronavirus spike peptide pools or control peptides (ViraFEST assay). The study used the ViraFEST assay, which expanded antigen-specific T cells with peptide pools and then identified expanded clonotypes by TCR sequencing. The convalescent patients' positive SARS-CoV-2 PCR tests fell between March and December 2020, which was before the Alpha, Beta and Delta variants emerged in the United States. Each well held roughly 2 million PBMCs cultured in IMDM containing around 5% human AB serum and 9 to 10 IU/ml IL-2, with approximately 9.2 ug/ml peptide pools added. Half of the culture medium was replaced with fresh IL-2-containing medium on days 3 and 7. After 9 to 11 days of culture, CD4+ T cells were isolated by negative selection with the EasySep CD4+ T cell isolation kit. Ficoll-Paque Plus gradient centrifugation was used to isolate PBMCs from whole blood, and the isolated PBMCs were then either used fresh or cryopreserved at -140C. Triplicate wells were generally used for each culture condition.

The CDR3 starts with the cysteine, ends with the phenylalanine, and has 12 residues. The kept DNA is CDR3 alone, 36 bases in frame from the first base. Taken from the germline V gene, the CDR1 and CDR2 loops are SNHLY and FYNNEI. V is cut by 8 bases and J by 4 bases, and the space between the germline ends is 11 bases. The sample comprised CD4+ T cells from blood, cultured in vitro. In this chain, TRBV2 is recombined with TRBJ1-1; the D gene is not confidently resolved. This clonotype was sampled from a human donor who had recovered from COVID-19. The DNA sequence is TGTGCCAGCGTCTCCGGTTCCACTGAAGCTTTCTTT. Its translation is CASVSGSTEAFF.